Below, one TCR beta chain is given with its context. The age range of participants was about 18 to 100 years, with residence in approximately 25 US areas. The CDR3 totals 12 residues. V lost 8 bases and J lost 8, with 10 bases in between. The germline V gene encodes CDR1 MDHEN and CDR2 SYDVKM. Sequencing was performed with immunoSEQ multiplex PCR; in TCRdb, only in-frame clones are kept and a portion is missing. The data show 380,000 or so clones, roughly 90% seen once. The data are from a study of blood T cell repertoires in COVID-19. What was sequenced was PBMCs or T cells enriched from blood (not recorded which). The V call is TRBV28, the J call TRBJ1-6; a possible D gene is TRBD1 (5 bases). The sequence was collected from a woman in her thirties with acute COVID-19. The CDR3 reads CASGIGDSPLHF. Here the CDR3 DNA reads TGTGCCAGCGGAATAGGGGATTCACCCCTCCACTTT. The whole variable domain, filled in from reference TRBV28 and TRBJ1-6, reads DVKVTQSSRYLVKRTGEKVFLECVQDMDHENMFWYRQDPGLGLRLIYFSYDVKMKEKGDIPEGYSVSREKKERFSLILESASTNQTSMYLCASGIGDSPLHFGNGTRLTVT.